The rows below give T cell receptor beta chains drawn from one sample of a study of cytomegalovirus exposure and HLA in healthy donors. Profiled with immunoSEQ multiplex PCR; TCRdb holds only in-frame clones, not every one. This sample carries about 66,000 clones, approximately 96% of them seen once, and the ten largest clones take 1.5% to 2%. The sequenced sample was PBMCs. The receptors originated from a woman between 18 and 29 years old in good health and CMV-seropositive. The CDR3 runs from the conserved cysteine through the conserved F or W. D genes are given only for firm matches. Not every row has a clone size; where given, it reads once, few, many or a size class.

d_call	v_call	j_call	clone_size	cdr3_aa	cdr3_nt
TRBD2	TRBV15	TRBJ2-4	.	CATWAGGPPNIQYF	TGTGCCACCTGGGCGGGAGGGCCTCCAAACATTCAGTACTTC
.	TRBV6-1	TRBJ2-7	.	CASSVPYYEQYF	TGTGCCAGCAGTGTCCCTTACTACGAGCAGTACTTC
.	TRBV9	TRBJ2-5	.	CASSVGFALQETQYF	TGTGCCAGCAGCGTAGGGTTTGCGCTGCAAGAGACCCAGTACTTC
TRBD1	TRBV7-2	TRBJ1-5	.	CASSPDRGNQPQHF	TGTGCCAGCAGCCCGGACAGGGGGAATCAGCCCCAGCATTTT
.	TRBV2	TRBJ2-7	.	CASSVPHYEQYF	TGTGCCAGCAGTGTCCCACACTACGAGCAGTACTTC
TRBD1	TRBV19	TRBJ1-1	.	CASSRTGFTEAFF	TGTGCCAGTAGTAGGACAGGGTTCACTGAAGCTTTCTTT
TRBD2	TRBV7-8	TRBJ2-1	.	CASSLDSGRANEQFF	TGTGCCAGCAGCTTAGACAGCGGGAGGGCCAATGAGCAGTTCTTC
.	TRBV30	TRBJ1-1	.	CAWSDRVQAFF	TGTGCCTGGAGTGACCGGGTGCAAGCTTTCTTT
.	TRBV29-1	TRBJ2-4	.	CSVVQGAAKNIQYF	TGCAGCGTTGTACAGGGTGCGGCCAAAAACATTCAGTACTTC
.	TRBV9	TRBJ1-1	.	CASSLIREGTEAFF	TGTGCCAGCAGCCTTATCAGGGAGGGCACTGAAGCTTTCTTT
TRBD1	TRBV11-3	TRBJ2-3	.	CASSLRTGVGADTQYF	TGTGCCAGCAGCTTACGGACAGGGGTCGGCGCAGATACGCAGTATTTT
TRBD1	TRBV15	TRBJ2-7	.	CATSPRTGTYEQYF	TGTGCCACCAGCCCCCGGACAGGGACCTACGAGCAGTACTTC
.	TRBV7-5	TRBJ2-3	.	CARSPGVRASGNVQDTQYF	TGTGCCAGAAGCCCTGGGGTCCGGGCTAGCGGAAACGTTCAGGATACGCAGTATTTT
TRBD2	TRBV7-8	TRBJ2-1	.	CASSSEAGAVYNEQFF	TGTGCCAGCAGCTCCGAAGCGGGAGCGGTCTACAATGAGCAGTTCTTC
.	TRBV6-5	TRBJ1-4	.	CASRRNEKLFF	TGTGCCAGCAGGAGAAATGAAAAACTGTTTTTT
TRBD2	TRBV10-3	TRBJ2-7	.	CAISEGPSGEQYF	TGTGCCATCAGTGAGGGGCCTAGCGGAGAGCAGTACTTC
.	TRBV7-8	TRBJ2-3	.	CASSLIPRSGRDTQYF	TGTGCCAGCAGCTTAATACCCCGCAGCGGAAGAGATACGCAGTATTTT
TRBD1	TRBV27	TRBJ2-1	.	CASSNEGDSYNEQFF	TGCGCCAGCAGCAACGAAGGGGACAGCTACAATGAGCAGTTCTTC
.	TRBV29-1	TRBJ1-3	.	CSLIGGDSGNTIYF	TGCAGCCTGATAGGTGGAGACTCTGGAAACACCATATATTTT
TRBD1	TRBV28	TRBJ2-2	.	CASSFYRQGTANTGELFF	TGTGCCAGCAGTTTCTATCGTCAAGGGACAGCGAACACCGGGGAGCTGTTTTTT
.	TRBV7-2	TRBJ1-2	.	CASSLAWFGQGSYGYTF	TGTGCCAGCAGCTTAGCGTGGTTTGGGCAGGGAAGCTATGGCTACACCTTC
.	TRBV10-3	TRBJ1-3	.	CAISPQGGTSGNTIYF	TGTGCCATCAGTCCCCAAGGGGGAACCTCTGGAAACACCATATATTTT
.	TRBV28	TRBJ2-7	.	CASSLGMGSGRPSLGQYF	TGTGCCAGCAGCCTAGGCATGGGTAGCGGAAGACCCTCCCTAGGGCAGTACTTC
.	TRBV29-1	TRBJ2-1	.	CSALRGASGNEQFF	TGCAGCGCCCTCCGCGGGGCTTCGGGGAATGAGCAGTTCTTC
TRBD1	TRBV19	TRBJ1-2	.	CASRTRQGLYGYTF	TGTGCCAGTAGGACCCGACAGGGACTCTATGGCTACACCTTC
.	TRBV5-1	TRBJ1-1	once	CASSEETPGTEAFF	TGCGCCAGCAGCGAAGAAACCCCGGGGACTGAAGCTTTCTTT
.	TRBV7-9	TRBJ2-1	.	CASSLLDSSSYNEQFF	TGTGCCAGCAGCCTCCTGGACTCAAGCTCCTACAATGAGCAGTTCTTC
TRBD1	TRBV29-1	TRBJ1-5	.	CSVTGTGVNQPQHF	TGCAGCGTTACAGGGACAGGTGTCAATCAGCCCCAGCATTTT
.	TRBV27	TRBJ1-2	.	CASRRDRNYGYTF	TGTGCCAGCAGGCGGGACCGTAACTATGGCTACACCTTC
TRBD1	TRBV2	TRBJ1-2	.	CASSGWTGRYNYGYTF	TGTGCCAGCAGTGGGTGGACAGGGAGGTACAACTATGGCTACACCTTC
TRBD2	TRBV6-6	TRBJ2-3	.	CASSYGTSGSDTQYF	TGTGCCAGCAGTTATGGGACTAGCGGGAGTGATACGCAGTATTTT
.	TRBV28	TRBJ1-2	.	CASTPLTGFNYGYTF	TGTGCCAGCACCCCCCTGACAGGCTTCAACTATGGCTACACCTTC
.	TRBV11-3	TRBJ2-3	.	CASSPLGRGTQYF	TGTGCCAGCAGCCCCCTCGGTCGGGGTACGCAGTATTTT
TRBD1	TRBV2	TRBJ1-2	.	CASSESGGYGYTF	TGTGCCAGCAGTGAATCAGGGGGTTATGGCTACACCTTC
TRBD1	TRBV18	TRBJ1-2	.	CASSPRAQGANYGYTF	TGTGCCAGCTCACCAAGGGCGCAGGGGGCTAACTATGGCTACACCTTC
TRBD1	TRBV7-2	TRBJ1-3	.	CASSLAGRGVGNTIYF	TGTGCCAGCAGCTTAGCTGGCAGGGGGGTTGGAAACACCATATATTTT
.	TRBV30	TRBJ1-2	.	CAWTGAQTNYGYTF	TGTGCCTGGACCGGAGCGCAAACCAACTATGGCTACACCTTC
TRBD2	TRBV13	TRBJ2-2	.	CASPLGLAGPNTGELFF	TGTGCCAGCCCCCTAGGCCTAGCGGGACCGAACACCGGGGAGCTGTTTTTT
TRBD2	TRBV15	TRBJ2-7	once	CAAGLAVIPRYEQYF	TGTGCCGCGGGACTAGCGGTAATACCACGATACGAGCAGTACTTC
.	TRBV14	TRBJ2-3	.	CASSQVHPLTRSTDTQYF	TGTGCCAGCAGCCAAGTACACCCATTGACTAGGAGCACAGATACGCAGTATTTT
.	TRBV25-1	TRBJ1-3	.	CASSESWDSSREDTIYF	TGTGCCAGCAGTGAAAGTTGGGATTCCTCAAGGGAGGACACCATATATTTT
TRBD2	TRBV7-9	TRBJ2-7	.	CASSLAGTSGIPKEQYF	TGTGCCAGCAGCTTAGCAGGGACTAGCGGGATCCCGAAGGAGCAGTACTTC
.	TRBV5-6	TRBJ2-1	.	CASSLELANEQFF	TGTGCCAGCAGCTTGGAACTAGCAAATGAGCAGTTCTTC
.	TRBV27	TRBJ2-1	.	CASSFRVGGISYNEQFF	TGTGCCAGCAGTTTTAGGGTTGGAGGTATCTCCTACAATGAGCAGTTCTTC